These 5 T cell receptor beta chains originate from one sample sequenced in a study of cytomegalovirus exposure and HLA in healthy donors. PCR amplification relied on 60 Vbeta primers (plus 13 Jbeta primers). The table came from immunoSEQ multiplex PCR; TCRdb's copy has only in-frame clones and leaves some out. The table records more than 150,000 clones, under 85% of them present only once. The source material was PBMCs. These TCRs come from a man in his fifties or sixties in good health and CMV-seronegative.

The chain has TRBV12-1 and TRBJ2-3; the table's D call of TRBD2 was not tested on the DNA. TRBV12-1 is a pseudogene locus. The CDR3 is 17 amino acids. The CDR3 nucleotides are TGTGCCAGCAGCGGTGGTAATACTAGCGAAACCACAGATACGCAGTATTTT. Translating gives CASSGGNTSETTDTQYF.

The rearrangement links TRBV30 to TRBJ2-5, with TRBD2 as a possible D gene (5 bases). Germline V gives CDR1 GTSNPN, CDR2 SVGIG (reference sequence). With 0 bases removed from V and 5 bases from J, the gap between germline ends came to 7 bases. The CDR3 totals 12 residues. For the CDR3, the DNA is TGTGCCTGGAGTGTGTCGGGGGAGACCCAGTACTTC. Protein: CAWSVSGETQYF.

The gene calls are TRBV7-3 and TRBJ2-3; the match to TRBD1 covers 9 bases. CDR1 and CDR2 from the germline V gene are SGHTA and FQGTGA. J was trimmed by 6 bases and V by 2 bases; bases with no gene match: 3. There are 14 residues in the CDR3. CDR3 nucleotide sequence: TGTGCCAGCAGCTTAGGGACAGGGTGGGATACGCAGTATTTT. This sequence encodes CASSLGTGWDTQYF.

Points on this clone: Other DNA variants within this sample encode the same CDR3. This rearrangement joins TRBV5-1 to TRBJ2-3, with D tentatively TRBD1 (6 bases). V lost 4 bases and J 0 bases, leaving 9 bases between the germline ends. CDR3 size: 14 residues. The V gene's germline CDR1 is SGHRS and CDR2 YFSETQ. The CDR3 region has the DNA TGCGCCAGCAGCGGGGGCCCGAGCACAGATACGCAGTATTTT. Translated, it gives CASSGGPSTDTQYF.

The V gene is TRBV28, the J gene TRBJ2-5, with 7 bases fitting TRBD1. Germline V CDR1 and CDR2: MDHEN, SYDVKM. Trimming took 0 bases from V and 4 from J; bases not matched to a gene: 11. The length of the CDR3 is 17 residues. The CDR3 DNA sequence: TGTGCCAGCAGTTTATGCATGAAGCACAGGGGTCGAGAGACCCAGTACTTC. This translates into CASSLCMKHRGRETQYF.